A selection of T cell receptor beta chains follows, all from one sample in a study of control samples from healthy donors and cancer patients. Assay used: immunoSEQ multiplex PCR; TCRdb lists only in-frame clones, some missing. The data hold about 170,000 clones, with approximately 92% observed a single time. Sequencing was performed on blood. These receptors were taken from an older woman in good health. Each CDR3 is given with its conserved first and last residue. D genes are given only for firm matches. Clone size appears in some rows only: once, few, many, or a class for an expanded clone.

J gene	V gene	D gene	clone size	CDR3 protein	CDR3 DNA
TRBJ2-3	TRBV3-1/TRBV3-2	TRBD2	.	CASSTGLAGGGTDTQYF	TGTGCCAGCAGCACGGGACTAGCGGGGGGTGGCACAGATACGCAGTATTTT
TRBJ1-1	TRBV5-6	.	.	CASSLGRVSTEAFF	TGTGCCAGCAGCTTGGGCAGGGTATCAACTGAAGCTTTCTTT
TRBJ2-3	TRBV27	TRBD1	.	CASSTTGTGVGTQYF	TGTGCCAGCAGTACGACCGGGACAGGGGTGGGTACGCAGTATTTT
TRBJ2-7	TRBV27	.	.	CASSRIGIEYEQYF	TGTGCCAGCAGTAGGATAGGGATAGAATACGAGCAGTACTTC
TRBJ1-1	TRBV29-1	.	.	CSVDQTVRFSVSTEAFF	TGCAGCGTTGATCAGACAGTTAGGTTTTCAGTTTCCACTGAAGCTTTCTTT
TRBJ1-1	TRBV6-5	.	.	CASSYAEMSTEAFF	TGTGCCAGCAGTTACGCAGAAATGAGCACTGAAGCTTTCTTT
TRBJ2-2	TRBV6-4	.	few	CASSLTPESSGELFF	TGTGCCAGCAGTCTCACACCTGAATCCTCCGGGGAGCTGTTTTTT
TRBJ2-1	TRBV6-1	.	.	CASSEPAINEQFF	TGTGCCAGCAGTGAACCCGCTATCAATGAGCAGTTCTTC
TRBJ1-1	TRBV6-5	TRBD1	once	CASSRDRNTEAFF	TGTGCCAGCAGCAGGGACAGGAACACTGAAGCTTTCTTT
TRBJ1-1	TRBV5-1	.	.	CASSLRTEMNTEAFF	TGCGCCAGCAGCTTGAGGACAGAGATGAACACTGAAGCTTTCTTT
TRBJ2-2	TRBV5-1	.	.	CASSSTLGISHSGELFF	TGCGCCAGCAGCTCCACTCTGGGAATTTCACATTCCGGGGAGCTGTTTTTT
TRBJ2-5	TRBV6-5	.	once	CASRPSGALRETQYF	TGTGCCAGCAGACCCTCAGGGGCCCTAAGGGAGACCCAGTACTTC
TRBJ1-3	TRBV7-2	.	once	CASHQGSGNTIYF	TGTGCCAGTCACCAGGGGTCTGGAAACACCATATATTTT
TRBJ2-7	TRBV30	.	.	CAWGLGHTYF	TGTGCCTGGGGGCTGGGGCATACGTACTTC
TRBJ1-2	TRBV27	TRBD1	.	CASSRDRDLWYGYTF	TGTGCCAGCAGCCGGGACAGGGATCTATGGTATGGCTACACCTTC
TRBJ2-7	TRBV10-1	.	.	CASNGGSSYEQYF	TGCGCCAGCAATGGCGGCAGCTCCTACGAGCAGTACTTC
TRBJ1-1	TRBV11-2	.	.	CASSLRGNTEAFF	TGTGCCAGCAGCTTAAGGGGGAACACTGAAGCTTTCTTT
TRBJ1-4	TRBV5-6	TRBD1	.	CASSSTGTGNEKLFF	TGTGCCAGCAGCTCGACCGGGACAGGGAATGAAAAACTGTTTTTT
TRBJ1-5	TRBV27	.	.	CASSPSPNQPQHF	TGTGCCAGCAGTCCAAGCCCCAATCAGCCCCAGCATTTT
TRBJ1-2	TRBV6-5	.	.	CASSYDTLYGYTF	TGTGCCAGCAGCTATGACACACTCTATGGCTACACCTTC
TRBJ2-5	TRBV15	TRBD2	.	CATSRERGGPQETQYF	TGTGCCACCAGCAGAGAACGGGGGGGCCCCCAAGAGACCCAGTACTTC
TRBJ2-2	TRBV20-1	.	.	CSASQGIGELFF	TGCAGTGCTAGTCAGGGGATCGGGGAGCTGTTTTTT
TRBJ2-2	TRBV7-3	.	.	CASSLRAGELFF	TGTGCCAGCAGCTTAAGGGCCGGGGAGCTGTTTTTT
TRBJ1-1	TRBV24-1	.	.	CATSDERGEAFF	TGTGCCACCAGTGACGAAAGGGGGGAAGCTTTCTTT
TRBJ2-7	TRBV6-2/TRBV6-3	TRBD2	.	CASSRTGTSGDYEQYF	TGTGCCAGCAGTCGGACCGGGACTAGCGGGGACTACGAGCAGTACTTC
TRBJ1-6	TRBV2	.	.	CASRFLPAGSPLHF	TGTGCCAGCAGGTTTCTTCCCGCCGGTTCACCCCTCCACTTT
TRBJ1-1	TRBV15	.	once	CATSRVFRAGEAFF	TGTGCCACCAGCAGAGTGTTTCGGGCAGGGGAAGCTTTCTTT
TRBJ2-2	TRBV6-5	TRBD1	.	CASSNRGLNTGELFF	TGTGCCAGCAGTAACAGGGGGCTAAACACCGGGGAGCTGTTTTTT
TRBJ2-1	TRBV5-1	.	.	CASSRDPYNEQFF	TGCGCCAGCAGCCGTGACCCCTACAATGAGCAGTTCTTC
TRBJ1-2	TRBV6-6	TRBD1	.	CASSRLPGQGFFSYGYTF	TGTGCCAGCAGTCGCCTCCCAGGACAGGGTTTCTTTAGCTATGGCTACACCTTC
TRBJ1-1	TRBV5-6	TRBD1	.	CASSFGAQGATEAFF	TGTGCCAGCAGCTTTGGGGCACAGGGGGCCACTGAAGCTTTCTTT
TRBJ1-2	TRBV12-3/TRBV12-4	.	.	CASSSSAGSGYTF	TGTGCCAGCAGTTCATCCGCAGGGTCAGGCTACACCTTC
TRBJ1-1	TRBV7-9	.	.	CASSREGGTEAFF	TGTGCCAGCAGCCGGGAAGGCGGCACTGAAGCTTTCTTT
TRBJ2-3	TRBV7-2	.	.	CASSLDYSTDTQYF	TGTGCCAGCAGCTTAGACTATAGCACAGATACGCAGTATTTT
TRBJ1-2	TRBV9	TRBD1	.	CASSVGPWPGGYGYTF	TGTGCCAGCAGCGTAGGTCCCTGGCCAGGGGGCTATGGCTACACCTTC
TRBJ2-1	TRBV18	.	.	CASSPPAHGYNEQFF	TGTGCCAGCTCACCACCAGCACACGGGTACAATGAGCAGTTCTTC
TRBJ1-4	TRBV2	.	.	CASSEGRSLPTNEKLFF	TGTGCCAGCAGTGAAGGGCGTTCCCTTCCAACTAATGAAAAACTGTTTTTT
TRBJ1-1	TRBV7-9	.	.	CASSLYAEAFF	TGTGCCAGCAGCCTCTACGCTGAAGCTTTCTTT
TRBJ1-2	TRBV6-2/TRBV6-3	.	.	CASSYSTHYGYTF	TGTGCCAGCAGTTACTCGACCCACTATGGCTACACCTTC
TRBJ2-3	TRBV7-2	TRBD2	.	CASSFPRTSGGFTDTQYF	TGTGCCAGCAGCTTCCCCAGGACTAGCGGGGGATTCACAGATACGCAGTATTTT
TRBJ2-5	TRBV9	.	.	CASSVGGSSETQYF	TGTGCCAGCAGCGTAGGGGGCTCGTCGGAGACCCAGTACTTC
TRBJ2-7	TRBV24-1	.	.	CATSAGQGTREQYF	TGTGCCACCAGTGCTGGCCAGGGCACCCGCGAGCAGTACTTC
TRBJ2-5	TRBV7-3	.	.	CASSLQGSGNQETQYF	TGTGCCAGCAGCCTTCAGGGTTCGGGGAACCAAGAGACCCAGTACTTC
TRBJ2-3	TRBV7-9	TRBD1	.	CASSSEQTGVIITDTQYF	TGTGCCAGCAGCTCGGAACAGACAGGGGTGATAATCACAGATACGCAGTATTTT
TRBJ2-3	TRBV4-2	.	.	CASSQESRRTDTQYF	TGTGCCAGCAGCCAAGAAAGTCGTAGAACAGATACGCAGTATTTT
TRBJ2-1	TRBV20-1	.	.	CSARDYNEQFF	TGCAGTGCTAGAGATTACAATGAGCAGTTCTTC
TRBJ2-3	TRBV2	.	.	CASSGAGASTDTQYF	TGTGCCAGCAGTGGGGCGGGGGCTAGCACAGATACGCAGTATTTT
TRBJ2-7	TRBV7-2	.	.	CASSFRGGLSYEQYF	TGTGCCAGCAGCTTCAGGGGGGGTCTCTCCTACGAGCAGTACTTC
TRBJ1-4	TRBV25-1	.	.	CASSRDGTNEKLFF	TGTGCCAGCAGTCGGGACGGAACTAATGAAAAACTGTTTTTT
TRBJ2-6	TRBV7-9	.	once	CASSFVISGANVLTF	TGTGCCAGCAGCTTTGTGATCTCTGGGGCCAACGTCCTGACTTTC
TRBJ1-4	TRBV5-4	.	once	CASSRRGADLFF	TGTGCCAGCAGTCGTCGTGGGGCGGATCTGTTTTTT
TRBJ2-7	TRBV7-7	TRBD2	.	CASSLAEGGQEYF	TGTGCCAGCAGCTTAGCTGAGGGAGGGCAAGAGTACTTC
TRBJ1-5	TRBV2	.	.	CASSEAWEGDQPQHF	TGTGCCAGCAGTGAAGCATGGGAAGGTGATCAGCCCCAGCATTTT
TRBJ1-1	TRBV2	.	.	CASSELGSSTEAFF	TGTGCCAGCAGTGAACTGGGTAGTAGCACTGAAGCTTTCTTT
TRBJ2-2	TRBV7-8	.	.	CASSPMGGPFTGELFF	TGTGCCAGCAGCCCCATGGGGGGGCCGTTCACCGGGGAGCTGTTTTTT
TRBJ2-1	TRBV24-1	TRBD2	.	CATTSGGPYNEQFF	TGTGCCACCACGAGCGGGGGACCCTACAATGAGCAGTTCTTC
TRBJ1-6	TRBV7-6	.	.	CASSLDPPRLSSYNSPLHF	TGTGCCAGCAGCTTAGATCCCCCGAGACTTAGCTCCTATAATTCACCCCTCCACTTT